The rows below give T cell receptor beta chains drawn from one sample of a study of CD8 T cells in Susac syndrome. MiXCR, applied by TCRdb to the immunoSEQ multiplex PCR reads, yields one record per CDR3 protein. This table holds about 150,000 distinct CDR3 sequences, about 95% found once. The sequencing sample was made of CD4+ T cells from PBMCs. The receptors originated from a human donor with Susac syndrome. CDR3s include the opening cysteine and the closing phenylalanine or tryptophan. The D gene is left open where the match is weak. The size field is filled for only some rows; it gives once, few, many or a size class.

TRBJ1-4,TRBV9,-,once,CASSVDRGGEKLFF,TGTGCCAGCAGCGTAGACCGGGGCGGTGAAAAACTGTTTTTT
TRBJ2-7,TRBV12-3/TRBV12-4,-,-,CATGLSPTREQYF,TGTGCCACCGGACTGTCCCCCACTCGCGAGCAGTACTTC
TRBJ1-2,TRBV20-1,-,-,CSARRAGYGYTF,TGCAGTGCCCGAAGGGCCGGCTATGGCTACACCTTC
TRBJ2-7,TRBV29-1,-,-,CSVVVRSSYEQYF,TGCAGCGTTGTGGTCAGGAGCTCCTACGAGCAGTACTTC
TRBJ2-2,TRBV9,-,-,CASSVWGSSNTGELFF,TGTGCCAGCAGCGTATGGGGGTCTTCGAACACCGGGGAGCTGTTTTTT
TRBJ1-2,TRBV6-5,TRBD1,-,CASSYDPGQSYEGYTF,TGTGCCAGCAGTTACGATCCGGGACAGAGCTATGAGGGCTACACCTTC
TRBJ2-2,TRBV3-1,-,-,CASSQQRVDRELFF,TGTGCCAGCAGCCAACAACGGGTCGACCGGGAGCTGTTTTTT
TRBJ2-1,TRBV20-1,TRBD2,-,CSASGTSSNEQFF,TGCAGTGCCTCCGGGACTAGCTCCAATGAGCAGTTCTTC
TRBJ2-3,TRBV29-1,-,-,CSVPGPADTQYF,TGCAGCGTTCCGGGGCCGGCTGATACGCAGTATTTT
TRBJ1-1,TRBV12-3/TRBV12-4,TRBD1,-,CASSQDRVNTEAFF,TGTGCCAGCAGTCAAGACAGGGTGAACACTGAAGCTTTCTTT
TRBJ2-7,TRBV3-1,-,-,CASSQTGNEQYF,TGTGCCAGCAGCCAAACAGGGAACGAGCAGTACTTC
TRBJ1-1,TRBV18,-,-,CASSPPYAPEAFF,TGTGCCAGCTCACCACCGTATGCTCCAGAAGCTTTCTTT
TRBJ2-7,TRBV29-1,-,-,CSAREAGTEQYF,TGCAGCGCCCGAGAGGCTGGGACCGAGCAGTACTTC
TRBJ1-2,TRBV3-1,-,-,CASSQAQGTNYGYTF,TGTGCCAGCAGCCAGGCACAGGGCACTAACTATGGCTACACCTTC
TRBJ2-1,TRBV6-5,TRBD2,-,CASSYSSPAGAFNEQFF,TGTGCCAGCAGTTACTCGTCCCCAGCGGGGGCTTTCAATGAGCAGTTCTTC
TRBJ1-5,TRBV23-1,-,-,CASSHPSQADHSNQPQHF,TGCGCCAGCAGTCATCCCTCCCAGGCAGACCATAGCAATCAGCCCCAGCATTTT
TRBJ2-1,TRBV29-1,-,once,CSVGVGSKQFF,TGCAGCGTTGGGGTGGGGTCAAAGCAGTTCTTC
TRBJ2-6,TRBV7-3,-,-,CASTPGVRSGANVLTF,TGTGCCAGCACCCCAGGCGTCCGCTCTGGGGCCAACGTCCTGACTTTC
TRBJ2-2,TRBV3-1,-,few,CASSQGNTGELFF,TGTGCCAGCAGCCAGGGGAACACCGGGGAGCTGTTTTTT
TRBJ2-7,TRBV5-6,-,-,CASSLVGPPNEQYF,TGTGCCAGCAGCTTGGTGGGACCTCCCAACGAGCAGTACTTC
TRBJ2-5,TRBV10-3,-,-,CAISDGTVVGETQYF,TGTGCCATCAGTGACGGGACGGTCGTGGGAGAGACCCAGTACTTC
TRBJ2-7,TRBV29-1,-,once,CSVEANYEQYF,TGCAGCGTTGAGGCCAACTACGAGCAGTACTTC
TRBJ2-7,TRBV29-1,-,-,CSVEDSGDEQYF,TGCAGCGTTGAAGATTCGGGGGACGAGCAGTACTTC
TRBJ1-3,TRBV18,-,-,CASSPRDISGNTIYF,TGTGCCAGCTCACCTAGGGACATCTCTGGAAACACCATATATTTT
TRBJ1-1,TRBV5-1,-,-,CASSEPGVREAFF,TGCGCCAGCAGCGAGCCCGGAGTACGAGAAGCTTTCTTT
TRBJ2-7,TRBV12-3/TRBV12-4,-,-,CASSSSGTSYEQYF,TGTGCCAGCAGTTCGAGCGGAACCTCCTACGAGCAGTACTTC
TRBJ2-3,TRBV20-1,TRBD2,-,CSAPQSGGVDTQYF,TGCAGTGCCCCCCAAAGCGGGGGTGTAGATACGCAGTATTTT
TRBJ2-1,TRBV24-1,TRBD2,-,CATSDTSGGPDEQFF,TGTGCCACCAGTGATACTAGCGGGGGGCCCGATGAGCAGTTCTTC
TRBJ2-7,TRBV9,TRBD1,-,CASSSQDRGQNEQYF,TGTGCCAGCTCCTCCCAGGACAGGGGGCAAAACGAGCAGTACTTC
TRBJ2-5,TRBV5-4,TRBD2,-,CASSPGTSGGLGGETQYF,TGTGCCAGCAGCCCCGGGACTAGCGGGGGGCTCGGGGGGGAGACCCAGTACTTC
TRBJ2-1,TRBV6-2/TRBV6-3,TRBD2,once,CASRRIAGSSYNEQFF,TGTGCCAGCAGGAGAATAGCGGGTAGCTCCTACAATGAGCAGTTCTTC
TRBJ2-3,TRBV19,-,-,CASKGPTDTQYF,TGTGCCAGTAAAGGACCGACAGATACGCAGTATTTT
TRBJ1-1,TRBV7-3,-,-,CASSLTGGRMNTEAFF,TGTGCCAGCAGCTTAACAGGGGGACGGATGAACACTGAAGCTTTCTTT
TRBJ2-5,TRBV29-1,TRBD1,-,CSVDPHDRVGETQYF,TGCAGCGTTGACCCTCACGACAGGGTAGGAGAGACCCAGTACTTC
TRBJ1-2,TRBV3-1,-,-,CASSQDLMNYGYTF,TGTGCCAGCAGCCAAGATTTAATGAACTATGGCTACACCTTC
TRBJ2-3,TRBV18,-,-,CASPNITDTQYF,TGTGCCAGCCCCAACATAACAGATACGCAGTATTTT
TRBJ2-7,TRBV6-1,-,-,CASSASYTYEQYF,TGTGCCAGCAGTGCCTCATACACCTACGAGCAGTACTTC
TRBJ2-1,TRBV29-1,-,once,CSGGPSEVEFF,TGCAGCGGCGGTCCCTCGGAGGTTGAGTTCTTC
TRBJ2-2,TRBV11-2,TRBD2,-,CASTLAFSGSPSTGELFF,TGTGCCAGCACCCTCGCTTTTAGCGGGTCCCCTTCGACCGGGGAGCTGTTTTTT
TRBJ1-4,TRBV29-1,-,-,CSVDLGAANEKLFF,TGCAGCGTTGATTTGGGGGCTGCTAATGAAAAACTGTTTTTT
TRBJ2-1,TRBV20-1,-,-,CSARAQPTYNEQFF,TGCAGTGCTAGAGCGCAGCCTACCTACAATGAGCAGTTCTTC
TRBJ1-5,TRBV10-3,-,-,CAIRGDGNSNQPQHF,TGTGCCATCAGGGGGGACGGAAATAGCAATCAGCCCCAGCATTTT
TRBJ1-3,TRBV29-1,-,-,CSVVNRAGNTIYF,TGCAGCGTTGTGAACCGGGCTGGAAACACCATATATTTT
TRBJ2-7,TRBV12-3/TRBV12-4,-,-,CASSFRDRSEQYF,TGTGCCAGCAGTTTTCGGGACCGATCCGAGCAGTACTTC
TRBJ1-3,TRBV29-1,-,-,CSVGTGSGNTIYF,TGCAGCGTCGGGACGGGCTCTGGAAACACCATATATTTT
TRBJ2-7,TRBV7-8,TRBD2,-,CASSLRTSGGSYEQYF,TGTGCCAGCAGCTTGAGGACTAGCGGGGGATCCTACGAGCAGTACTTC
TRBJ2-7,TRBV12-3/TRBV12-4,TRBD2,-,CASSLNRGVSEQYF,TGTGCCAGCAGTCTAAACCGGGGGGTGAGCGAGCAGTACTTC
TRBJ1-4,TRBV7-9,-,-,CASSLPVGQGGEKLFF,TGTGCCAGCAGCTTACCGGTGGGGCAGGGAGGTGAAAAACTGTTTTTT
TRBJ2-7,TRBV3-1,TRBD1,few,CASSQTGSYEQYF,TGTGCCAGCAGCCAGACAGGGTCCTACGAGCAGTACTTC
TRBJ2-7,TRBV20-1,-,-,CSARALGGEQYF,TGCAGTGCTAGGGCTTTGGGAGGCGAGCAGTACTTC
TRBJ2-1,TRBV29-1,TRBD2,-,CSVRLAYEQFF,TGCAGCGTGCGACTAGCGTATGAGCAGTTCTTC
TRBJ2-3,TRBV29-1,TRBD1,-,CSVGVRGQSNTDTQYF,TGCAGCGTTGGTGTAAGGGGACAGTCGAACACAGATACGCAGTATTTT
TRBJ2-3,TRBV3-1,-,-,CASSQDKRLDTQYF,TGTGCCAGCAGCCAAGACAAAAGACTTGATACGCAGTATTTT
TRBJ1-1,TRBV6-5,-,-,CASRGLGAMNTEAFF,TGTGCCAGCAGGGGACTAGGGGCCATGAACACTGAAGCTTTCTTT
TRBJ1-2,TRBV28,-,-,CASRNPNYGYTF,TGTGCCAGCCGCAACCCCAACTATGGCTACACCTTC
TRBJ1-3,TRBV3-1,TRBD1,-,CASSQEGTGLSGNTIYF,TGTGCCAGCAGCCAAGAAGGGACAGGTCTCTCTGGAAACACCATATATTTT
TRBJ2-5,TRBV5-1,-,once,CASRAGTHQETQYF,TGCGCCAGCAGGGCCGGGACACATCAAGAGACCCAGTACTTC
TRBJ2-3,TRBV23-1,-,once,CASSQSPGGVTDTQYF,TGCGCCAGCAGTCAATCGCCCGGGGGCGTCACAGATACGCAGTATTTT
TRBJ2-5,TRBV20-1,-,-,CSARRGLTQYF,TGCAGTGCTAGACGTGGTCTGACCCAGTACTTC
TRBJ2-7,TRBV15,-,-,CATSSFSGHNYEQYF,TGTGCCACCAGCAGTTTCTCGGGACACAACTACGAGCAGTACTTC